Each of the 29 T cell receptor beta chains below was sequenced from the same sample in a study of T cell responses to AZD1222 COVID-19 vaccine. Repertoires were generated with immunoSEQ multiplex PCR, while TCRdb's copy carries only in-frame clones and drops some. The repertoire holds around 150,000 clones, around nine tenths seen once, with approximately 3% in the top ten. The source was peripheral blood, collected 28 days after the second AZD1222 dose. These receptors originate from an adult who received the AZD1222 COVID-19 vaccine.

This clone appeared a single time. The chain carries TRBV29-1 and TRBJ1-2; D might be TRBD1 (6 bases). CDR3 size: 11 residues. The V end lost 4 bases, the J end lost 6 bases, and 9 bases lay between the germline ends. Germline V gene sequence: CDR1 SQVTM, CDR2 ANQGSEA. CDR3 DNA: TGCAGCGTTGGGGCAGGGGATGGCTACACCTTC. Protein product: CSVGAGDGYTF.

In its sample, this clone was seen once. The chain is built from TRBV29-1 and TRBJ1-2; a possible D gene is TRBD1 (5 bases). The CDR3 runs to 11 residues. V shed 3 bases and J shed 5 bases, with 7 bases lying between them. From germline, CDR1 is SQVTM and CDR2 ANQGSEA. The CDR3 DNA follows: TGCAGCGTTGAGGGGGGTTATGGCTACACCTTC. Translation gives CSVEGGYGYTF. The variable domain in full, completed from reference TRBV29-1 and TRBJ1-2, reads SAVISQKPSRDICQRGTSLTIQCQVDSQVTMMFWYRQQPGQSLTLIATANQGSEATYESGFVIDKFPISRPNLTFSTLTVSNMSPEDSSIYLCSVEGGYGYTFGSGTRLTVV.

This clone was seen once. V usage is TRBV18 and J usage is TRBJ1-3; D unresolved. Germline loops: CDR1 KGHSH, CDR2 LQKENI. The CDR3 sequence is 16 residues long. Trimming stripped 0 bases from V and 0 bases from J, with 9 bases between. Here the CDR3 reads CASSPPQDYSGNTIYF. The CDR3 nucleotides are TGTGCCAGCTCACCACCGCAGGACTACTCTGGAAACACCATATATTTT.

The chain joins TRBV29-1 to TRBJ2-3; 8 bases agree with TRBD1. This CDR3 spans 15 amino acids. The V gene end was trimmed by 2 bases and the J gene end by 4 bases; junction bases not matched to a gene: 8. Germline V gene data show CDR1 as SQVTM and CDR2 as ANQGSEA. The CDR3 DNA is TGCAGCGTTGAAAGGCGAACAGGGGGACCAGATACGCAGTATTTT. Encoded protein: CSVERRTGGPDTQYF.

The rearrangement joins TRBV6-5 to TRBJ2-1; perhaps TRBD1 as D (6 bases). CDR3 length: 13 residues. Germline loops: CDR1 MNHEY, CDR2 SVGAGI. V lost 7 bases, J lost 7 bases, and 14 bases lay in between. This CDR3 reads CASTLTGPNEQFF. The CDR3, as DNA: TGTGCCAGCACCTTGACAGGCCCAAATGAGCAGTTCTTC.

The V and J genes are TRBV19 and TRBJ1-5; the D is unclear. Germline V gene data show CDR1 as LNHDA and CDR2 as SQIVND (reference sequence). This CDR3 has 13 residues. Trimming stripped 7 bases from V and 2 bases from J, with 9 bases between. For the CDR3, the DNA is TGTGCCAGTATGTTTTCCGGCAATCAGCCCCAGCATTTT. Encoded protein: CASMFSGNQPQHF.

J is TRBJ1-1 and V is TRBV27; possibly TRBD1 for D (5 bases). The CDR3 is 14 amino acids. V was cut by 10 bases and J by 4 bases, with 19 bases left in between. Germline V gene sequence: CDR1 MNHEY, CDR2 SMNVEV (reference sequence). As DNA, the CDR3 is TGTGCCACTTACGAGAAGCAGGGAGGCACTGAAGCTTTCTTT. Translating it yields CATYEKQGGTEAFF.

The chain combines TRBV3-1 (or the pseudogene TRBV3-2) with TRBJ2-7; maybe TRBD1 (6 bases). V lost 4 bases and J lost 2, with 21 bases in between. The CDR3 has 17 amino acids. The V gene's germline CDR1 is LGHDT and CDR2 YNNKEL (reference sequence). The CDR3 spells CASSPHETTGDPYEQYF. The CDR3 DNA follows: TGTGCCAGCAGCCCCCACGAGACGACAGGCGACCCCTACGAGCAGTACTTC.

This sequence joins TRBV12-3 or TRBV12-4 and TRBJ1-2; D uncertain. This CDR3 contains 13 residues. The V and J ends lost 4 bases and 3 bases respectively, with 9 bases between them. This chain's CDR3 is CASSWHRDYGYTF. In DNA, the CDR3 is TGTGCCAGCAGTTGGCACAGAGACTATGGCTACACCTTC.

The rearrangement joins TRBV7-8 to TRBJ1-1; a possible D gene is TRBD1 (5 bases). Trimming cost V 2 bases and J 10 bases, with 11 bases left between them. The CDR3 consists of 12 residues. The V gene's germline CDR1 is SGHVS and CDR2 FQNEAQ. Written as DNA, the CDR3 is TGTGCCAGCAGCTTATTTGGGGGTAGAGCTTTCTTT. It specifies CASSLFGGRAFF.

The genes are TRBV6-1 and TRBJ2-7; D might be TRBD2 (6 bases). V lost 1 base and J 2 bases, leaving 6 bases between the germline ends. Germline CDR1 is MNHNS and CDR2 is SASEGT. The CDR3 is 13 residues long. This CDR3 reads CASSEGLAYEQYF. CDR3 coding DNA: TGTGCCAGCAGTGAAGGACTAGCCTACGAGCAGTACTTC.

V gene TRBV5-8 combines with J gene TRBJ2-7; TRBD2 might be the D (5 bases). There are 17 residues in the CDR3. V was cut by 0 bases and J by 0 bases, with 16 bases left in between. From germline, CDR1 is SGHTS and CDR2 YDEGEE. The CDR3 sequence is CASSLAVDRGFSYEQYF. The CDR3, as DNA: TGTGCCAGCAGCTTGGCGGTAGACCGGGGTTTCTCCTACGAGCAGTACTTC.

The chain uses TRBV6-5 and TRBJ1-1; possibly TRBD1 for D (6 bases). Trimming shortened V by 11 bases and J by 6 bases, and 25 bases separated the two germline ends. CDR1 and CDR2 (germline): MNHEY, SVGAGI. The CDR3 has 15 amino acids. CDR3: CAASRGAGFSAEAFF. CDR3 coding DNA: TGTGCCGCGTCCCGGGGGGCAGGGTTTAGCGCTGAAGCTTTCTTT.

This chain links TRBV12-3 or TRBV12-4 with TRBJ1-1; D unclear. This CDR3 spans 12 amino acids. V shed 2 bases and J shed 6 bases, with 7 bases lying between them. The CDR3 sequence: CASSLWGAEAFF. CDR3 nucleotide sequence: TGTGCCAGCAGTTTATGGGGAGCTGAAGCTTTCTTT.

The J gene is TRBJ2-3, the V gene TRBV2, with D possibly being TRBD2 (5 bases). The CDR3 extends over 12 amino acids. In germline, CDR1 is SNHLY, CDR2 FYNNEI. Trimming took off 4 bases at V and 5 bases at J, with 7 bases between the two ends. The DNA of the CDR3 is TGTGCCAGCAGTGGAGGGATAGATACGCAGTATTTT. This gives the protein CASSGGIDTQYF.

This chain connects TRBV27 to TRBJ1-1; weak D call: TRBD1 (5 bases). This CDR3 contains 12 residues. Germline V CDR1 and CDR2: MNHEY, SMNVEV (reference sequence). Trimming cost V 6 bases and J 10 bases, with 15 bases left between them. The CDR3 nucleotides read TGTGCCAGCAGCCCCCCGAGGGGCCGAGCTTTCTTT. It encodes CASSPPRGRAFF.

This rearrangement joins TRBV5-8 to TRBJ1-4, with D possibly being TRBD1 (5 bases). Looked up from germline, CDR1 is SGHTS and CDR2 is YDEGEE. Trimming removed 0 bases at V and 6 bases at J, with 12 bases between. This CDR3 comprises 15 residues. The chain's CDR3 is CASSLAWGSDEKLFF. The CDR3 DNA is TGTGCCAGCAGCTTGGCATGGGGGTCGGATGAAAAACTGTTTTTT.

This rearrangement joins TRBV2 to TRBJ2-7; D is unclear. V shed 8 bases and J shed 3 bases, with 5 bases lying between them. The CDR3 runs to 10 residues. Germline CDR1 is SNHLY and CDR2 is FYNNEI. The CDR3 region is CASRNYEQYF. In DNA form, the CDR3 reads TGTGCCAGCCGTAACTACGAGCAGTACTTC.

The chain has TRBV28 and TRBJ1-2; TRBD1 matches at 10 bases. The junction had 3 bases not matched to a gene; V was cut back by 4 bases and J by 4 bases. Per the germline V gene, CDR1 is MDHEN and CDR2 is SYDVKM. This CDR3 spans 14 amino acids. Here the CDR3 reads CASSSTGGPYGYTF. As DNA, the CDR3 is TGTGCCAGCAGTTCGACAGGGGGCCCCTATGGCTACACCTTC.

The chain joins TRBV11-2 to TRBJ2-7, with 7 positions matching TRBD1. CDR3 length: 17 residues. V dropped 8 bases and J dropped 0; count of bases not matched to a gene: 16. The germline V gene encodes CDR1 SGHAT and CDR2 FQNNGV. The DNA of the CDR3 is TGTGCCAGCGTCCGGGACAGTTCCACCTTTAGCTCCTACGAGCAGTACTTC. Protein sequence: CASVRDSSTFSSYEQYF.

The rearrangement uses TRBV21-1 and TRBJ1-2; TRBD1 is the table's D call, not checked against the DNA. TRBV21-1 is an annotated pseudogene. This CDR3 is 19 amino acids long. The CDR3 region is CASSPRGGDRGSENYGYTF. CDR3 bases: TGTGCCAGCAGCCCCCGCGGTGGGGACAGGGGGTCAGAAAACTATGGCTACACCTTC.

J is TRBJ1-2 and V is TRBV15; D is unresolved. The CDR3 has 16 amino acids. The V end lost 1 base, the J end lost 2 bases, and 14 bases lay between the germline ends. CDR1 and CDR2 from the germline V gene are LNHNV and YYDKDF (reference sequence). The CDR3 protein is CATSRAGPGGNYGYTF. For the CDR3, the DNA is TGTGCCACCAGCAGAGCGGGCCCAGGTGGGAACTATGGCTACACCTTC.

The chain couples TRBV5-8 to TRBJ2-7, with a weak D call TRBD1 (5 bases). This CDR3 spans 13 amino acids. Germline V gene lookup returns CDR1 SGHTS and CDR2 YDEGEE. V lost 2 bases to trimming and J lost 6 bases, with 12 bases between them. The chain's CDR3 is CASSFQGTGEQYF. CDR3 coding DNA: TGTGCCAGCAGCTTCCAGGGCACTGGCGAGCAGTACTTC. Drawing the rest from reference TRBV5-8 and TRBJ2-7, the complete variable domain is EAGVTQSPTHLIKTRGQQATLRCSPISGHTSVYWYQQALGLGLQFLLWYDEGEERNRGNFPPRFSGRQFPNYSSELNVNALELEDSALYLCASSFQGTGEQYFGPGTRLTVT.

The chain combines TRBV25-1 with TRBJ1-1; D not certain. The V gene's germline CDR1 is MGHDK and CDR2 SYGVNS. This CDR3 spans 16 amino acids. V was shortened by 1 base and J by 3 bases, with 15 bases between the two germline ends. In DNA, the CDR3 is TGTGCCAGCAGTGAATTTGGCGGCGCGGATGACACTGAAGCTTTCTTT. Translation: CASSEFGGADDTEAFF.

In DNA form, the CDR3 reads TGTGCCAGCAGCGCCCCTGTTGAGGGAGATACGCAGTATTTT. This encodes CASSAPVEGDTQYF. The chain is built from TRBV9 and TRBJ2-3; D may be TRBD2 (5 bases). Germline loops: CDR1 SGDLS, CDR2 YYNGEE. Trimming took off 3 bases at V and 5 bases at J, with 13 bases between the two ends. This CDR3 spans 14 amino acids.

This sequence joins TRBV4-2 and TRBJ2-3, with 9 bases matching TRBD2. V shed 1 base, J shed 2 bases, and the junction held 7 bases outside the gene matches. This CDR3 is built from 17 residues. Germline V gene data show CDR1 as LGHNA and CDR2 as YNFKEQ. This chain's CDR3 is CASSQARSGRNTDTQYF. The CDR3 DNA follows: TGTGCCAGCAGCCAAGCTAGGAGCGGGAGGAACACAGATACGCAGTATTTT.

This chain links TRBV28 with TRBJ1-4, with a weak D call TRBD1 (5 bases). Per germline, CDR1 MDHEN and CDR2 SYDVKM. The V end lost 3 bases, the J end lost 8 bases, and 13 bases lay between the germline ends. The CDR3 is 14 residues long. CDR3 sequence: CASSFRAGGEKLFF. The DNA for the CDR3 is TGTGCCAGCAGTTTCCGGGCCGGGGGGGAAAAACTGTTTTTT.

The CDR3 region has the DNA TGTGCCAGCAGCTACGGCCGGGACAGTAGAAACACCATATATTTT. This encodes CASSYGRDSRNTIYF. The V call is TRBV7-9, the J call TRBJ1-3; 7 bases line up with TRBD1. Trimming took 4 bases from V and 5 from J; bases not matched to a gene: 8. The CDR3 spans 15 residues. Germline V gene lookup returns CDR1 SEHNR and CDR2 FQNEAQ (reference sequence).

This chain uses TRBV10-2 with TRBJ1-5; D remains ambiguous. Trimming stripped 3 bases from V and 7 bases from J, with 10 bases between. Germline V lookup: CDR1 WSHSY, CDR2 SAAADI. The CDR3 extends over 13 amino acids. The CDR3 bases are TGCGCCAGCAGTGACCCGCCTCGACAGCCCCAGCATTTT. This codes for CASSDPPRQPQHF.